This T cell receptor beta chain was observed in a study of vaccination effects on CD4 cells after COVID-19. Whole-study context: Each participant was administered two doses of either the BNT162b2 or the mRNA-1273 vaccine.

Per the germline V gene, CDR1 is LNHDA and CDR2 is SQIVND (reference sequence). V lost 5 bases and J lost 4, with 17 bases in between. CDR3 length: 16 residues. Culturing for nine to ten days preceded CD4+ T cell isolation. Assay used: immunoSEQ multiplex PCR; TCRdb lists only in-frame clones, some missing. In the table there are some 27,000 clones, 50% to 70% of which are singletons. On this clone: Its specificity is not known.

The source was CD4+ T cells from PBMCs cultured without peptide, collected before COVID-19 vaccination. The chain has TRBV19 and TRBJ2-2, with D possibly being TRBD1 (5 bases). The source is a human donor who received a COVID-19 vaccine. CDR3 sequence: CASSPILRQRTGELFF. CDR3 bases: TGTGCCAGTAGTCCCATCCTAAGACAGCGCACCGGGGAGCTGTTTTTT.